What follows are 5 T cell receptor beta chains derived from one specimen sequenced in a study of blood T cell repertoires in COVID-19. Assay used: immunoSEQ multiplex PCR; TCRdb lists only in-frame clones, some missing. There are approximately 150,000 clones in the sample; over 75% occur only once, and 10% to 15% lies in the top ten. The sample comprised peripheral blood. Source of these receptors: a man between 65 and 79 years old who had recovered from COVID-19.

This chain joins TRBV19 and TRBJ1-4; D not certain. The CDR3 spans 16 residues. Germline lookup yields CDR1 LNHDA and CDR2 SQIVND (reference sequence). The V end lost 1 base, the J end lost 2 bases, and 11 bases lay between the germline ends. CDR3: CASSIAGIRTNEKLFF. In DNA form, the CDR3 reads TGTGCCAGTAGTATAGCGGGTATCCGGACTAATGAAAAACTGTTTTTT.

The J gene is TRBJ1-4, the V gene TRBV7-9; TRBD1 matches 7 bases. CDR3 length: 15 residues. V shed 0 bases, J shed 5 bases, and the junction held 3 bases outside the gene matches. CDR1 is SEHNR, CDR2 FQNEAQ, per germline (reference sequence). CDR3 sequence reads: CASSLAGTENEKLFF. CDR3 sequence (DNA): TGTGCCAGCAGCTTAGCCGGGACAGAAAATGAAAAACTGTTTTTT.

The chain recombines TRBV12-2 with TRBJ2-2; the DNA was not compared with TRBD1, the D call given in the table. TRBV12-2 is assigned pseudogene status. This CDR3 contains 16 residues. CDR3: CASRPPKGQAAGELFF. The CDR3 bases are TGTGCAAGTCGCCCACCGAAGGGACAGGCAGCCGGGGAGCTGTTTTTT.

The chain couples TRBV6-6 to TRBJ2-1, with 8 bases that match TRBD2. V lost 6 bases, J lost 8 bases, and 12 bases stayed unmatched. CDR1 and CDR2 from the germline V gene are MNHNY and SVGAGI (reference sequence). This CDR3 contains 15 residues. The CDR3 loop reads CASSGGGGKLDEQFF. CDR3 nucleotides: TGTGCCAGCAGCGGGGGGGGCGGTAAATTGGATGAGCAGTTCTTC.

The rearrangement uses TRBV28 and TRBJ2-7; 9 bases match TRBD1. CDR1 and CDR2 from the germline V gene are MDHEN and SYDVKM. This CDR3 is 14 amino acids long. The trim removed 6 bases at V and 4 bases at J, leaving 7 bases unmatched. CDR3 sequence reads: CASSLTGGKYEQYF. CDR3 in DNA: TGTGCCAGCAGCTTGACAGGGGGGAAGTACGAGCAGTACTTC.